This record concerns one TCR beta chain sequence. No antigen is known for it. A single record per CDR3 protein comes from TCRdb applying MiXCR to the 5' RACE reads. The sample gives a few hundred thousand distinct CDR3 sequences, more than 20% of which show up once; around 12% is in the top ten. This record comes from a study of T-cell memory formation after mild COVID-19. Study-wide results and caveats: In pre-infection memory, a portion of responding clones appeared, which suggested that cross-reactive memory joined.

Germline V gene data show CDR1 as LGHDT and CDR2 as YNNKEL (reference sequence). The CDR3 has 16 amino acids. V was pared by 4 bases and J by 1 base, with 16 bases between. V gene TRBV3-1 combines with J gene TRBJ1-1; TRBD1 might be the D (6 bases). This clonotype originated in an adult woman who had mild COVID-19 (a few samples of this study predate the infection). Cell type and time point are not known. The sequenced material came from PBMCs or a T cell subset sorted from them (not recorded which). The CDR3 DNA is TGTGCCAGCAGCCCGGGCCGGGGGCAGGGGAACACTGAAGCTTTCTTT. It yields the protein CASSPGRGQGNTEAFF.